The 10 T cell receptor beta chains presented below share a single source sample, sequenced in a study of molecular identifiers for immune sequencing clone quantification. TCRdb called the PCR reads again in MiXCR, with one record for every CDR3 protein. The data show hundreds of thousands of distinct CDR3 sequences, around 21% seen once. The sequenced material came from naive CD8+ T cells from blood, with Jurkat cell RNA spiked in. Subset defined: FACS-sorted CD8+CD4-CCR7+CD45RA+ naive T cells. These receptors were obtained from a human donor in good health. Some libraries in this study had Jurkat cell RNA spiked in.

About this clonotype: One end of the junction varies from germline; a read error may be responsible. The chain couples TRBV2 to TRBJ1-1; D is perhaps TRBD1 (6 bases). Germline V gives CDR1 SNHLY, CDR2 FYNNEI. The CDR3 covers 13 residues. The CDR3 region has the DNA TGTGCCGGCAGGGAGACAGGAAAGGCTGAAGCTTTCTTT. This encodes CAGRETGKAEAFF.

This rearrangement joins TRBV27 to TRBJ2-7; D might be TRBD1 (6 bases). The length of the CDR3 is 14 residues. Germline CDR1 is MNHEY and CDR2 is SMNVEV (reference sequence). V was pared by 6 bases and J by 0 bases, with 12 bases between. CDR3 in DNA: TGTGCCAGCAGAACACGACAGGCCTCCTACGAGCAGTACTTC. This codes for CASRTRQASYEQYF.

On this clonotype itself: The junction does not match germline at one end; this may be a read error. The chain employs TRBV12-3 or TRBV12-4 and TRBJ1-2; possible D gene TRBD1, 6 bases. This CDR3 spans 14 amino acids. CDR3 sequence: CAGSLVAGDYGYTF. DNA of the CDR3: TGTGCCGGCAGTTTAGTCGCAGGGGACTATGGCTACACCTTC.

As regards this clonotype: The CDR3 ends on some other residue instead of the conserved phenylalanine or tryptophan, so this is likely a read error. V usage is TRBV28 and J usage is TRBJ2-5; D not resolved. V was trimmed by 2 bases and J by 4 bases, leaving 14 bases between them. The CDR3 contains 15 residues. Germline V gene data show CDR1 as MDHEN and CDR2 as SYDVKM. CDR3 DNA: TGTGCCAGCAGTTTAGGGCAGACCAACGGAGAGACCCAGTACTCC. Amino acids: CASSLGQTNGETQYS.

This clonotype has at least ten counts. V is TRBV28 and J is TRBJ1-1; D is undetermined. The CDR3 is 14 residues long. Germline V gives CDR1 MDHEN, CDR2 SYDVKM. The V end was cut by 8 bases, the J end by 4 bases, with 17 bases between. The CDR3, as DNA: TGTGCCAGCGGAAACAAGGACGGAGTCACTGAAGCTTTCTTT. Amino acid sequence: CASGNKDGVTEAFF.

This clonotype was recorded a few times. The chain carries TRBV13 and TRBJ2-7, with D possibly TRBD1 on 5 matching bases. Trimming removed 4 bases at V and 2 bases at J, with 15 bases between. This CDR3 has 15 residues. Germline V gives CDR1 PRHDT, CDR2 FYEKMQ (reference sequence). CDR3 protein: CASSSAAGLTYEQYF. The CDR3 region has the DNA TGTGCCAGCAGCTCGGCCGCAGGGTTGACCTACGAGCAGTACTTC. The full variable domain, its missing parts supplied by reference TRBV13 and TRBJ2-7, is AAGVIQSPRHLIKEKRETATLKCYPIPRHDTVYWYQQGPGQDPQFLISFYEKMQSDKGSIPDRFSAQQFSDYHSELNMSSLELGDSALYFCASSSAAGLTYEQYFGPGTRLTVT.

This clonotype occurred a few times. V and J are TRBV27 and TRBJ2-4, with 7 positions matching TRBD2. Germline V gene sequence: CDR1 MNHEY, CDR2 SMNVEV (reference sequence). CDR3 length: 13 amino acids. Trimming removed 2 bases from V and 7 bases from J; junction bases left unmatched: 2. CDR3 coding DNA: TGTGCCAGCAGTTTAGCGGGGGATAACATTCAGTACTTC. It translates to CASSLAGDNIQYF.

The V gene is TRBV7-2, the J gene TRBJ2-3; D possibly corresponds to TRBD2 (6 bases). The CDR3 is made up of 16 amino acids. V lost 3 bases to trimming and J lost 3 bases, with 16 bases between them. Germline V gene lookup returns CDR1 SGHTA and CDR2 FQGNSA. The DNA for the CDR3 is TGTGCCAGCAGCTTGACTGGCGGGGACTCGACAGATACGCAGTATTTT. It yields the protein CASSLTGGDSTDTQYF.

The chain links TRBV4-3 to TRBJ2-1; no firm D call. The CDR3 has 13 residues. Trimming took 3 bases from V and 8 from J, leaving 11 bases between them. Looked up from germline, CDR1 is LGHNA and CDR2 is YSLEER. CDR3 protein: CASSQGPSYEQFF. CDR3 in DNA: TGCGCCAGCAGCCAGGGTCCTAGTTATGAGCAGTTCTTC.

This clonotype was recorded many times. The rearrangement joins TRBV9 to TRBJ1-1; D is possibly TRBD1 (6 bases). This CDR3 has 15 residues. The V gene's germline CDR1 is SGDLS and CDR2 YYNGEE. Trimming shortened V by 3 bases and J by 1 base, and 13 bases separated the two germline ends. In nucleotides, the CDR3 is TGTGCCAGCAGCGCAGAGGGGGGCCCGAACACTGAAGCTTTCTTT. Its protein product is CASSAEGGPNTEAFF.